These T cell receptor beta chains were read from a single sample in a study of T-cell reconstitution after alpha-beta-depleted transplantation in children. From the PCR reads, TCRdb called clonotypes with MiXCR, one entry per CDR3 protein. Here the sample spans 500,000 to 600,000 distinct CDR3 sequences, more than 20% being singletons. The source material was PBMCs, sampled before TCRalphabeta/CD19-depleted stem cell transplant. The receptors come from a boy younger than two with Wiskott-Aldrich syndrome, due to receive a stem cell transplant. CDR3s include the opening cysteine and the closing phenylalanine or tryptophan. D genes are given only for firm matches. Only part of the rows carry a size: once, few, many, or a class if the clone is expanded.

D: NA; size: few; V: TRBV29-1; J: TRBJ2-2; DNA: TGCAGCGCCTTACCCAGGGATTCGACCGGGGAGCTGTTTTTT; CDR3: CSALPRDSTGELFF
D: NA; size: NA; V: TRBV7-2; J: TRBJ2-1; DNA: TGTGCCAGCAGCTTAGCCGGGAGCAGATACAATGAGCAGTTCTTC; CDR3: CASSLAGSRYNEQFF
D: TRBD2; size: NA; V: TRBV15; J: TRBJ2-1; DNA: TGTGCCACCAGCAGAGATCAAGCTTCCGGGACTAGCGGGAAGAATGAGCAGTTCTTC; CDR3: CATSRDQASGTSGKNEQFF
D: NA; size: few; V: TRBV21-1; J: TRBJ2-3; DNA: TGTGCCAGCAGCAAAGAGGGCAGGGAGCTTAGGACAGATACGCAGTATTTT; CDR3: CASSKEGRELRTDTQYF
D: TRBD2; size: NA; V: TRBV4-1; J: TRBJ2-1; DNA: TGCGCCAGCAGCCAAGACGGGGGGAGGGCCAGGAGCTCCTACAATGAGCAGTTCTTC; CDR3: CASSQDGGRARSSYNEQFF
D: TRBD2; size: NA; V: TRBV10-3; J: TRBJ2-7; DNA: TGTGCCATCAGTGAGTCGGAAAAACTAGCGGGAGTAAGGTACGAGCAGTACTTC; CDR3: CAISESEKLAGVRYEQYF
D: NA; size: few; V: TRBV30; J: TRBJ1-5; DNA: TGTGCCTGGAGTCCCAATTATAGCAATCAGCCCCAGCATTTT; CDR3: CAWSPNYSNQPQHF
D: NA; size: few; V: TRBV27; J: TRBJ2-5; DNA: TGTGCCAGCAGTTTTACAGCGACCTCGTACCAAGAGACCCAGTACTTC; CDR3: CASSFTATSYQETQYF
D: NA; size: few; V: TRBV29-1; J: TRBJ2-2; DNA: TGCAGCGCAGTACTGGGGGCGCGCCGGGAGCTGTTTTTT; CDR3: CSAVLGARRELFF
D: TRBD1; size: few; V: TRBV5-1; J: TRBJ2-7; DNA: TGCGCCAGCAGCCCACACAGGGGGCGTTCGGGCGAGCAGTACTTC; CDR3: CASSPHRGRSGEQYF
D: TRBD1; size: NA; V: TRBV5-1; J: TRBJ2-1; DNA: TGCGCCAGCACGACAGGGGGTCAGTACAATGAGCAGTTCTTC; CDR3: CASTTGGQYNEQFF
D: NA; size: few; V: TRBV7-8; J: TRBJ1-6; DNA: TGTGCCAGCAGCTTAGACTCCCACAGGACGGTCACCCTCCACTTT; CDR3: CASSLDSHRTVTLHF
D: NA; size: NA; V: TRBV5-1; J: TRBJ2-1; DNA: TGCGCCAGCAGCTTGGGTGGGACTCTCTCCTACAATGAGCAGTTCTTC; CDR3: CASSLGGTLSYNEQFF
D: NA; size: NA; V: TRBV2; J: TRBJ1-6; DNA: TGTGCCATCCATCACGATGCACTTAGGAACTCACCCCTCCACTTT; CDR3: CAIHHDALRNSPLHF
D: TRBD1; size: NA; V: TRBV29-1; J: TRBJ1-2; DNA: TGCAGCGTCGTGGACAGGGAGCCCGGCTACACCTTC; CDR3: CSVVDREPGYTF
D: TRBD2; size: few; V: TRBV4-1; J: TRBJ2-5; DNA: TGCGCCAGCAGCCGACAGACCGGGGGGGAGACCCAGTACTTC; CDR3: CASSRQTGGETQYF
D: TRBD2; size: NA; V: TRBV27; J: TRBJ2-7; DNA: TGTGCCAGCTCGACCGGGAAAACGAGACTAGCGACACCCTACGAGCAGTACTTC; CDR3: CASSTGKTRLATPYEQYF
D: NA; size: once; V: TRBV2; J: TRBJ2-6; DNA: TGTGCCGTCAGGTATAGCTCTGGGGCCAACGTCCTGACTTTC; CDR3: CAVRYSSGANVLTF
D: NA; size: NA; V: TRBV4-1; J: TRBJ1-5; DNA: TGCGCCAGCAGCCAAGAGGACATTAGCAATCAGCCCCAGCATTTT; CDR3: CASSQEDISNQPQHF
D: NA; size: NA; V: TRBV5-5; J: TRBJ2-7; DNA: TGTGCCAGCAGCCGCCAGGGACGGAGCTCCTACGAGCAGTACTTC; CDR3: CASSRQGRSSYEQYF
D: NA; size: few; V: TRBV7-2; J: TRBJ2-1; DNA: TGTGCCAGCAGCTTAGCCGGCCCACTAGCCCCCAATGAGCAGTTCTTC; CDR3: CASSLAGPLAPNEQFF
D: NA; size: NA; V: TRBV4-2; J: TRBJ2-1; DNA: TGTGCCAGCAGCCGTCTAGCGGACAGCTCCTACAATGAGCAGTTCTTC; CDR3: CASSRLADSSYNEQFF